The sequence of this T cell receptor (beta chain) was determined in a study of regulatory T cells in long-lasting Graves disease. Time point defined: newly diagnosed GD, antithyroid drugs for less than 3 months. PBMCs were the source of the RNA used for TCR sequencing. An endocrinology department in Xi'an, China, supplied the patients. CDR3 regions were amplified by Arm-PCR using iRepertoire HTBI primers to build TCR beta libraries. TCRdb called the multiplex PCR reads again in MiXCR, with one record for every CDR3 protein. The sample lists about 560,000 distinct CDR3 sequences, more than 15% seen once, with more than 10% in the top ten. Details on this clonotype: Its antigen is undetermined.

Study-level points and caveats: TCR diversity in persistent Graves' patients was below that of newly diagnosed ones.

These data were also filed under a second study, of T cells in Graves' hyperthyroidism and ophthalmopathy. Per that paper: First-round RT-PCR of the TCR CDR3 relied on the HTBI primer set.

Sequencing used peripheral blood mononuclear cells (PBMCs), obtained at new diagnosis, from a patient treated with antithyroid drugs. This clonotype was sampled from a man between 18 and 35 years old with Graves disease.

The CDR3 DNA follows: TGTGCCAGCCGTCAGGGGGGGGTCTCCTACGAGCAGTACTTC. This gives the protein CASRQGGVSYEQYF. The chain employs TRBV7-9 and TRBJ2-7; TRBD1 or TRBD2 may be the D gene (7 bases each). The CDR3 has 14 residues. The germline V and J ends were trimmed by 8 bases and 0 bases, with 14 bases remaining between them. Germline CDR1 and CDR2: SEHNR and FQNEAQ (reference sequence).